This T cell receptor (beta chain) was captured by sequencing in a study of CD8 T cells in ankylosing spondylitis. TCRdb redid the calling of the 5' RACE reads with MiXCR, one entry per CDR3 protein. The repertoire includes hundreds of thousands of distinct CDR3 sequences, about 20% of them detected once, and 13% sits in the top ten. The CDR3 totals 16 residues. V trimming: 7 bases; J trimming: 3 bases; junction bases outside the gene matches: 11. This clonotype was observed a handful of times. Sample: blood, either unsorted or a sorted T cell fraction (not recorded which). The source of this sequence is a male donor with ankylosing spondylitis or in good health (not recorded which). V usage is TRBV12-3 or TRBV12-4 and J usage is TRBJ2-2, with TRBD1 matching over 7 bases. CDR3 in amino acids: CASIPNTGDHTGELFF. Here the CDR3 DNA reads TGTGCCAGCATTCCCAACACAGGGGACCACACCGGGGAGCTGTTTTTT.